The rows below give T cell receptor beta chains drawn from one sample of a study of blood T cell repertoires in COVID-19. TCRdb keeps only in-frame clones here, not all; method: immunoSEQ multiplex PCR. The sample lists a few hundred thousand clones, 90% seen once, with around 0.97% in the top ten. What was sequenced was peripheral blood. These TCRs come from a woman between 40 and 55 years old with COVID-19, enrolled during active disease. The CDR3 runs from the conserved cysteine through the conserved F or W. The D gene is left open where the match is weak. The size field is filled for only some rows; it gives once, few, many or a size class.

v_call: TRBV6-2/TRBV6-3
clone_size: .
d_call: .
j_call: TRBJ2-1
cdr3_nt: TGTGCCAGCAGTTATCAGGGGTCAAGTACAGGGAATGAGCAGTTCTTC
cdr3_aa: CASSYQGSSTGNEQFF

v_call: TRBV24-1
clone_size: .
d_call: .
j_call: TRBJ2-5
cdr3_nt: TGTGCCACCAGTGATTCTGCCGGGTTTCAAGAGACCCAGTACTTC
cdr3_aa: CATSDSAGFQETQYF

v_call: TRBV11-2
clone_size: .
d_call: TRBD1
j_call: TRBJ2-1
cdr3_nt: TGTGCCAGCAGCCTTGACAGGGCCCCTATCTTC
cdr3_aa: CASSLDRAPIF

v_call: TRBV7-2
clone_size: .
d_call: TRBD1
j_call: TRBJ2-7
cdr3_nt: TGTGCCAGCAGCAGGGACAGGTACGAGCAGTACTTC
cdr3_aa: CASSRDRYEQYF

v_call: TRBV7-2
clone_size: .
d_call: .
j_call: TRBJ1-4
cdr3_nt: TGTGCCAGCAGCTTATTTCTTCGGAGTCCTGATGAAAAACTGTTTTTT
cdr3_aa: CASSLFLRSPDEKLFF

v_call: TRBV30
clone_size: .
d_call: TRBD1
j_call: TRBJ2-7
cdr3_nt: TGTGCCGGCCGGACAGGGGTGAGCGAGCAGTACTTC
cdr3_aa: CAGRTGVSEQYF

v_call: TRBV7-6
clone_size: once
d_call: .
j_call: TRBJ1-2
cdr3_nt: TGTGCCAGCAGCTCCTGGACAGTTGAAGATGGCTACACCTTC
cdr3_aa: CASSSWTVEDGYTF

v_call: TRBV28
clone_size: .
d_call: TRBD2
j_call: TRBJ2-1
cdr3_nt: TGTGCCAGCAGCCCCCCGGGACTAGCGGTTCGCTCGGGGTACAATGAGCAGTTCTTC
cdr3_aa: CASSPPGLAVRSGYNEQFF

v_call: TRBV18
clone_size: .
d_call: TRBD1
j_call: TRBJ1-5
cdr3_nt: TGTGCCAGCTCACCTCTGGAAGCGGGACAGGGGGGGAATCAGCCCCAGCATTTT
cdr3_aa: CASSPLEAGQGGNQPQHF

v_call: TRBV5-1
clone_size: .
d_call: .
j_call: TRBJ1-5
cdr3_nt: TGCGCCAGCAGCTTGGATTCGGGTAGCAATCAGCCCCAGCATTTT
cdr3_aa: CASSLDSGSNQPQHF

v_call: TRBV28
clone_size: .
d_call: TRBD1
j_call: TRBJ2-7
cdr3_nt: TGTGCCAGCATACCAGCGGGACAGGGGAACTCCGAGCAGTACTTC
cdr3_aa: CASIPAGQGNSEQYF

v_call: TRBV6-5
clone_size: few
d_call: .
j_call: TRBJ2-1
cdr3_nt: TGTGCCAGCAGTTACGGGGGGATGGGGAATGAGCAGTTCTTC
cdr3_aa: CASSYGGMGNEQFF

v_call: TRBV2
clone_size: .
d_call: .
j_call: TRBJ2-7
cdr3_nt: TGTGCCAGCAGCCCCTTTCTTCCTGGAGCCAACGAGCAGTACTTC
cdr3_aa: CASSPFLPGANEQYF

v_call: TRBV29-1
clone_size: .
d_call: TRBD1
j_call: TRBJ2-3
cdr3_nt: TGCAGCGTTGGGGACAGGGGGCTGTCGACACCAAGCACAGATACGCAGTATTTT
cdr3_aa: CSVGDRGLSTPSTDTQYF

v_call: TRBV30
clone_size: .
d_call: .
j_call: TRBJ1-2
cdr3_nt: TGTGCCTTTCAAGAGGCGGGCTATGGCTACACCTTC
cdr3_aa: CAFQEAGYGYTF

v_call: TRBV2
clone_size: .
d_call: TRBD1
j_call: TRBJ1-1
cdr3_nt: TGTGCCAGCAGGCCTACAGGGGACCTAAACACTGAAGCTTTCTTT
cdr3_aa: CASRPTGDLNTEAFF

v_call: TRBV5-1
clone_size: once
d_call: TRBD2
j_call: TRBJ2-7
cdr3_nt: TGCGCCAGCAGCCACACGAGGACTAGCGGGGGGGCATCCTCCTACGAGCAGTACTTC
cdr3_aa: CASSHTRTSGGASSYEQYF

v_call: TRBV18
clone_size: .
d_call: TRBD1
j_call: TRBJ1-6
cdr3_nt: TGTGCCAGCTCACACCAGGGGGATGATTCACCCCTCCACTTT
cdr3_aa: CASSHQGDDSPLHF